The T cell receptor beta chain described here comes from a study of cytomegalovirus exposure and HLA in healthy donors. Study-level points and caveats: The study flagged 150 to 200 TCR beta chains as cytomegalovirus-associated.

With regard to this clone: The antigen remains undetermined.

This PCR relied on a set of 60 Vbeta primers and 13 Jbeta primers. The table came from immunoSEQ multiplex PCR; TCRdb's copy has only in-frame clones and leaves some out. The sample holds 180,000 or so clones, roughly 76% seen once. V gave up 3 bases and J gave up 10 bases, with 10 bases separating them. Germline values: CDR1 SGHVS, CDR2 FNYEAQ. This CDR3 has 13 residues. Sequenced material: PBMCs. This chain links TRBV7-6 with TRBJ1-6; unclear D gene. The receptor's source is a woman under 30 in good health and CMV-seropositive. The CDR3 DNA reads TGTGCCAGCAGCTTTTCGAGCGGCTCACCCCTCCACTTT. Translating it yields CASSFSSGSPLHF. The entire variable domain, with the rest obtained from reference TRBV7-6 and TRBJ1-6, is as follows: GAGVSQSPRYKVTKRGQDVALRCDPISGHVSLYWYRQALGQGPEFLTYFNYEAQQDKSGLPNDRFSAERPEGSISTLTIQRTEQRDSAMYRCASSFSSGSPLHFGNGTRLTVT.